The source of this T cell receptor beta chain is a study of blood T cells in healthy people across ages. General observations from the study: A conclusive naive versus antigen-experienced comparison was prevented by the unsorted PBMCs. Per million T cells, the diversity of TCR beta decreased roughly linearly as age advanced.

A second about 6 to 11 cycle PCR used barcoded and J-beta primers. Each TCR beta cDNA got a 12-nucleotide random molecular identifier. TCRdb recomputed calls from the 5' RACE reads with MiXCR, one row per CDR3 protein. The sample includes approximately 600,000 distinct CDR3 sequences, 58% of them seen just once. Germline lookup yields CDR1 ENHRY and CDR2 SYGVKD. V was pared by 0 bases and J by 11 bases, with 10 bases between. CDR3 length: 12 amino acids. Details on this clonotype: Its specificity is not known.

The specimen was blood. The TCR was taken from a man aged 55 to 69 in good health. The rearrangement uses TRBV10-3 and TRBJ1-2; D possibly corresponds to TRBD1 (5 bases). The CDR3 coding sequence is TGTGCCATCAGTGAGTCAGTAGGGGCATACACCTTC. The encoded protein is CAISESVGAYTF.